The sequence of this TCR beta chain was determined in a study of T cells in Graves' hyperthyroidism and ophthalmopathy. General study findings and limits: Patients with ophthalmopathy were separated from those with stable hyperthyroidism by a 13 V-J model.

As to this clonotype: Its antigen is currently unknown.

Trimming stripped 6 bases from V and 7 bases from J, with 15 bases between. CDR3 size: 13 residues. Newly diagnosed patients aged 18 to 65 had hyperthyroidism of under 2 months' duration. PBMCs were obtained from roughly 10 ml fresh peripheral blood. It was RNA transcripts that yielded the amplified TCR beta CDR3 regions. Using the HTBI primer set, a first-round RT-PCR was run on the TCR CDR3. TCRdb fed the multiplex PCR reads into MiXCR, producing one record per CDR3 protein. The sample has approximately 320,000 distinct CDR3 sequences, approximately 16% seen once. The chain links TRBV12-3 or TRBV12-4 to TRBJ1-1; no reliable D call. Sequencing used blood. The receptor was isolated from a man aged 25 to 45 with Graves' hyperthyroidism. The CDR3: CASRPDDFGEAFF. The CDR3 region has the DNA TGTGCCAGCAGGCCCGATGATTTTGGTGAAGCTTTCTTT.